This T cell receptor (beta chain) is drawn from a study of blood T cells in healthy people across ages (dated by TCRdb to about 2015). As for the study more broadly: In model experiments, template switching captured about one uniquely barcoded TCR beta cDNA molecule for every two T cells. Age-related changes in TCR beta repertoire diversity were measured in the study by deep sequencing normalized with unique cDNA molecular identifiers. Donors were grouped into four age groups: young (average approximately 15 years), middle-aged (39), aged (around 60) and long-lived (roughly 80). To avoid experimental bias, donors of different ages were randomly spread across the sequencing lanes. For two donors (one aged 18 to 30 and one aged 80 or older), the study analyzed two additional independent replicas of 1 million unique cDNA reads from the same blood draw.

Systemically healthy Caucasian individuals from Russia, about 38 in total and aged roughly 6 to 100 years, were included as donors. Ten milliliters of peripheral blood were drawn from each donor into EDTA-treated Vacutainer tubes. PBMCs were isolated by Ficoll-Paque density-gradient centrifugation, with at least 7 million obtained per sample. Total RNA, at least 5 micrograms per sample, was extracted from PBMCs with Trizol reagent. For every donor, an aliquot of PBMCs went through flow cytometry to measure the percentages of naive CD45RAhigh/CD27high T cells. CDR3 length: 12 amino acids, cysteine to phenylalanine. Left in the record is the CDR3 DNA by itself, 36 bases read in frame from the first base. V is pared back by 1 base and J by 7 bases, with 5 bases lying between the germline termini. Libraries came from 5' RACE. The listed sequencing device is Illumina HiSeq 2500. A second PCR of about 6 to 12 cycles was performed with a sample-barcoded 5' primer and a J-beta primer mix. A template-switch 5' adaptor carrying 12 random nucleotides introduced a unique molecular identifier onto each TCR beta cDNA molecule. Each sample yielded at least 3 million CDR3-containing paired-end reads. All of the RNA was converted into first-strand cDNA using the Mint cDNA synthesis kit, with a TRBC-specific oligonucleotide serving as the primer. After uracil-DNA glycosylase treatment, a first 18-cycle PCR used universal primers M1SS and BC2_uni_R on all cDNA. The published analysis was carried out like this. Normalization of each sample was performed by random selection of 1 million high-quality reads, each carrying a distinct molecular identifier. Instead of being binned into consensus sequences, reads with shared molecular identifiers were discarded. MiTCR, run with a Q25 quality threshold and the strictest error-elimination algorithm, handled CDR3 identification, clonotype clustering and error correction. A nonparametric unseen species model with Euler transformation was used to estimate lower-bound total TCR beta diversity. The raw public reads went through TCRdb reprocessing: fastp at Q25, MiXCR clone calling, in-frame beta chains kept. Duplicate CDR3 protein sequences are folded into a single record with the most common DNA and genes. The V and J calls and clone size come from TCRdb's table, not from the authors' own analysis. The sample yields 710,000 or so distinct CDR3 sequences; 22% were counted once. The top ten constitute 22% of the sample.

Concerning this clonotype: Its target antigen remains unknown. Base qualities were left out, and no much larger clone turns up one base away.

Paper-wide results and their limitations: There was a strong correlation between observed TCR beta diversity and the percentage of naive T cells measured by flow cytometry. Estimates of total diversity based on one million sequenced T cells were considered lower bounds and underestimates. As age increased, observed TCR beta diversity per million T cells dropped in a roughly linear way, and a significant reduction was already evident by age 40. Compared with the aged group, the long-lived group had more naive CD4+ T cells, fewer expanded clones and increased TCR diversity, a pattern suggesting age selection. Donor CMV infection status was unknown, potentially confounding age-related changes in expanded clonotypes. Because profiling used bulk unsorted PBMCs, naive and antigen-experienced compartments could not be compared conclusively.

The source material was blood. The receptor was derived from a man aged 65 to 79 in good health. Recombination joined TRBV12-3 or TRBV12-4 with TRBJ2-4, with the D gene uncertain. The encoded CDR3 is CASSLGANIQYF. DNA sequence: TGTGCCAGCAGTTTAGGGGCCAACATTCAGTACTTC.